Below are 20 T cell receptor beta chains sequenced from a single sample in a study of shared clonotypes between healthy human individuals. Here immunoSEQ multiplex PCR was the method, and the copy in TCRdb shows in-frame clones only, minus some. The sample has some 490,000 clones; 78% are singletons. Material for sequencing was PBMCs. These receptors all stem from a woman aged 35 to 49 in good health. Some clones in this sample may be carry-over from other donors' samples.

The chain is built from TRBV15 and TRBJ2-7, with D tentatively TRBD2 (5 bases). Germline CDR1 reads LNHNV; CDR2 reads YYDKDF (reference sequence). The CDR3 has 13 residues. With 8 bases removed from V and 3 bases from J, the gap between germline ends came to 14 bases. CDR3: CATARGFDYEQYF. CDR3 DNA sequence: TGTGCCACCGCGAGAGGGTTCGACTACGAGCAGTACTTC.

The rearrangement links TRBV30 to TRBJ1-5; possibly TRBD1 for D (6 bases). This CDR3 has 12 residues. V was trimmed by 7 bases and J by 7 bases, leaving 14 bases between them. Looked up from germline, CDR1 is GTSNPN and CDR2 is SVGIG (reference sequence). Written as DNA, the CDR3 is TGTGCCTTTCAGGGGAGGGACCAGCCCCAGCATTTT. This gives the protein CAFQGRDQPQHF. Filled out from reference TRBV30 and TRBJ1-5, the complete variable domain reads SQTIHQWPATLVQPVGSPLSLECTVEGTSNPNLYWYRQAAGRGLQLLFYSVGIGQISSEVPQNLSASRPQDRQFILSSKKLLLSDSGFYLCAFQGRDQPQHFGDGTRLSIL.

V gene TRBV6-5 combines with J gene TRBJ2-2, with 9 bases identical to TRBD1. There are 16 residues in the CDR3. With V trimmed by 0 bases and J by 6 bases, 5 bases remained unmatched. CDR1 is MNHEY and CDR2 is SVGAGI in the germline V gene. CDR3 residues: CASSYSSTGGAGELFF. Here the CDR3 DNA reads TGTGCCAGCAGTTACTCGTCGACAGGGGGGGCCGGGGAGCTGTTTTTT.

This clone occurred a few times. The genes are TRBV7-9 and TRBJ1-4; a weak D match, TRBD1 (5 bases). The V end lost 5 bases, the J end lost 8 bases, and 21 bases lay between the germline ends. The CDR3 sequence is 16 residues long. From germline, CDR1 is SEHNR and CDR2 FQNEAQ (reference sequence). The CDR3 reads CASSPSRTFAGEKLFF. The CDR3 region has the DNA TGTGCCAGCAGCCCATCACGGACATTCGCGGGGGAAAAACTGTTTTTT.

The V gene is TRBV5-1, the J gene TRBJ2-3; the D gene could be TRBD1 or TRBD2 (5 bases each). This CDR3 contains 13 residues. Germline V CDR1 and CDR2: SGHRS, YFSETQ. The V and J ends lost 5 bases and 1 base respectively, with 8 bases between them. In nucleotides, the CDR3 is TGCGCCAGCAGGGGGGTAGGCACAGATACGCAGTATTTT. Translating gives CASRGVGTDTQYF. Using reference TRBV5-1 and TRBJ2-3 for the parts outside the CDR3, the full variable domain is KAGVTQTPRYLIKTRGQQVTLSCSPISGHRSVSWYQQTPGQGLQFLFEYFSETQRNKGNFPGRFSGRQFSNSRSEMNVSTLELGDSALYLCASRGVGTDTQYFGPGTRLTVL.

The gene calls are TRBV4-2 and TRBJ2-7; TRBD1 matches 9 bases. J was trimmed by 4 bases and V by 2 bases; bases with no gene match: 12. This CDR3 has 17 residues. Germline CDR1 is LGHNA and CDR2 is YNFKEQ. The DNA for the CDR3 is TGTGCCAGCAGCCAACGAACCACCGGGACAGGGAATTACGAGCAGTACTTC. Its translation is CASSQRTTGTGNYEQYF.

The genes are TRBV2 and TRBJ2-7, with a possible D match to TRBD1 (6 bases). The V and J ends lost 8 bases and 4 bases respectively, with 9 bases between them. The CDR3 extends over 11 amino acids. The germline V gene has CDR1 SNHLY and CDR2 FYNNEI. The CDR3 nucleotides are TGTGCCAGCGCAGGGGAATACGAGCAGTACTTC. It yields the protein CASAGEYEQYF.

This clone appeared many times. The gene calls are TRBV30 and TRBJ1-2, with no clear D. The CDR3 length is 13 residues. CDR1 GTSNPN and CDR2 SVGIG come from the germline V gene (reference sequence). V lost 6 bases to trimming and J lost 0 bases, with 11 bases between them. The CDR3 protein is CACPGRTNYGYTF. The CDR3, as DNA: TGTGCCTGCCCAGGACGGACTAACTATGGCTACACCTTC. Looking up the rest from reference TRBV30 and TRBJ1-2 gives the full variable domain: SQTIHQWPATLVQPVGSPLSLECTVEGTSNPNLYWYRQAAGRGLQLLFYSVGIGQISSEVPQNLSASRPQDRQFILSSKKLLLSDSGFYLCACPGRTNYGYTFGSGTRLTVV.

The CDR3 region has the DNA TGTGCCAGCAGGAGGACAGGGAGTAACACTGAAGCTTTCTTT. Amino acid sequence: CASRRTGSNTEAFF. The gene calls are TRBV6-5 and TRBJ1-1; TRBD1 aligns across 8 bases. V was pared by 6 bases and J by 2 bases, with 5 bases of the junction left unmatched. Germline V gives CDR1 MNHEY, CDR2 SVGAGI. The CDR3 consists of 14 residues.

The chain has TRBV19 and TRBJ2-7; D might be TRBD1 or TRBD2, each matching 5 bases. V was pared by 5 bases and J by 0 bases, with 11 bases between. This CDR3 has 14 amino acids. CDR1 is LNHDA and CDR2 is SQIVND in the germline V gene (reference sequence). In DNA form, the CDR3 reads TGTGCCAGTAGTGGGACGGCCAACTCCTACGAGCAGTACTTC. Translation gives CASSGTANSYEQYF.

The CDR3 DNA follows: TGTGCCAGCAGACAGGGGGCTAGTGAAAAACTGTTTTTT. It translates to CASRQGASEKLFF. The chain joins TRBV25-1 to TRBJ1-4, with 9 bases matching TRBD1. J lost 7 bases, V lost 6 bases, and 3 bases had no gene match. CDR3 length: 13 amino acids. Germline loops: CDR1 MGHDK, CDR2 SYGVNS.

The V and J genes are TRBV10-3 and TRBJ2-3; 7 nucleotides line up with TRBD2. Trimming cost V 10 bases and J 0 bases; bases outside gene matches: 4. Per the germline V gene, CDR1 is ENHRY and CDR2 is SYGVKD. CDR3 size: 13 residues. CDR3 DNA sequence: TGTGCCAGCCGGGGGGTAAGCACAGATACGCAGTATTTT. Its translation is CASRGVSTDTQYF.

The CDR3 loop reads CASSIDASFNEKLFF. The CDR3 DNA sequence: TGTGCCAGTAGTATAGATGCATCCTTTAATGAAAAACTGTTTTTT. The V gene is TRBV19, the J gene TRBJ1-4; D is unresolved. CDR3 size: 15 residues. V lost 0 bases to trimming and J lost 4 bases, with 9 bases between them. Germline V gives CDR1 LNHDA, CDR2 SQIVND (reference sequence).

The chain links TRBV19 to TRBJ1-4, with TRBD1 matching 7 bases. The germline V gene has CDR1 LNHDA and CDR2 SQIVND (reference sequence). The CDR3 runs 15 residues. Trimming took 5 bases from V and 1 from J; bases not matched to a gene: 4. CDR3 region: CASSRRQGTNEKLFF. The CDR3 DNA follows: TGTGCCAGTAGTCGGCGACAGGGAACTAATGAAAAACTGTTTTTT. Variable domain in full (rest from reference TRBV19 and TRBJ1-4): DGGITQSPKYLFRKEGQNVTLSCEQNLNHDAMYWYRQDPGQGLRLIYYSQIVNDFQKGDIAEGYSVSREKKESFPLTVTSAQKNPTAFYLCASSRRQGTNEKLFFGSGTQLSVL.

This chain uses TRBV6-1 with TRBJ2-1, with D tentatively TRBD1 or TRBD2 (5 bases each). Trimming removed 2 bases at V and 5 bases at J, with 16 bases between. Germline V lookup: CDR1 MNHNS, CDR2 SASEGT. The CDR3 runs to 16 residues. CDR3 in amino acids: CASSELPPGSNNEQFF. Written as DNA, the CDR3 is TGTGCCAGCAGTGAACTTCCCCCAGGGAGCAACAATGAGCAGTTCTTC.

The chain joins TRBV13 to TRBJ1-4; D might be TRBD1 (6 bases). In germline, CDR1 is PRHDT, CDR2 FYEKMQ (reference sequence). This CDR3 spans 16 amino acids. V lost 0 bases and J lost 13, with 21 bases in between. CDR3 amino acids: CASSLGGGSTGTGLFF. The DNA of the CDR3 is TGTGCCAGCAGCTTAGGTGGGGGGTCTACAGGGACTGGACTGTTTTTT.

The chain carries TRBV7-9 and TRBJ2-2; D may be TRBD2 (7 bases). Looked up from germline, CDR1 is SEHNR and CDR2 is FQNEAQ (reference sequence). Trimming removed 8 bases at V and 1 base at J, with 17 bases between. This CDR3 spans 16 amino acids. CDR3 in DNA: TGTGCCAGCGGGCCCCCCGGGGGGCGGAACACCGGGGAGCTGTTTTTT. Translation: CASGPPGGRNTGELFF. Full variable domain (rest looked up from reference TRBV7-9 and TRBJ2-2): DTGVSQNPRHKITKRGQNVTFRCDPISEHNRLYWYRQTLGQGPEFLTYFQNEAQLEKSRLLSDRFSAERPKGSFSTLEIQRTEQGDSAMYLCASGPPGGRNTGELFFGEGSRLTVL.

The chain recombines TRBV29-1 with TRBJ1-1; 8 bases fit TRBD1. Germline V gene data show CDR1 as SQVTM and CDR2 as ANQGSEA. Unmatched junction bases numbered 7, after V lost 7 bases and J lost 6 bases. CDR3 size: 12 residues. The CDR3 bases are TGCAGCGCGATAACAGGGGGACCTGAAGCTTTCTTT. Amino acid sequence: CSAITGGPEAFF.

The chain links TRBV6-5 to TRBJ2-3, with D tentatively TRBD1 (6 bases). This CDR3 has 15 residues. CDR1 and CDR2 from the germline V gene are MNHEY and SVGAGI. Deletions cut 6 bases from V and 0 bases from J, with 13 bases between. CDR3 loop: CASSPDRTSTDTQYF. The CDR3 DNA reads as TGTGCCAGCAGCCCTGACAGGACTAGCACAGATACGCAGTATTTT.

This clone is a singleton in its sample. Distinct nucleotide sequences in the sample also encode this CDR3. The chain carries TRBV28 and TRBJ1-2; D perhaps matches TRBD1 (6 bases). The V gene's germline CDR1 is MDHEN and CDR2 SYDVKM. Trimming took off 3 bases at V and 5 bases at J, with 13 bases between the two ends. This CDR3 comprises 14 residues. The CDR3 DNA reads TGTGCCAGCAGTTTCGGGGGGCGTGGGTATGGCTACACCTTC. Its translation: CASSFGGRGYGYTF.